This T cell receptor beta chain was recorded in a study of blood T cell repertoires in COVID-19. Looking at the study overall: Whether acute or convalescent, the COVID-19 samples came from the United States, Italy and Spain.

Profiled with immunoSEQ multiplex PCR; TCRdb holds only in-frame clones, not every one. The sample holds roughly 250,000 clones; 85% to 90% are singletons and the top ten take approximately 3.3%. V trimming: 4 bases; J trimming: 10 bases; junction bases outside the gene matches: 10. CDR1 and CDR2 (germline): MGHRA, YSYEKL. This CDR3 is 15 amino acids long. This chain links TRBV4-1 with TRBJ2-1; 10 bases agree with TRBD2. This receptor was taken from a woman between 40 and 50 years old with acute or convalescent COVID-19. Sequencing was done on a sample of peripheral blood. CDR3 DNA sequence: TGCGCCAGCAGCCCCCCCGAAGCGGGGGGGGAAGAGCAGTTCTTC. The encoded protein is CASSPPEAGGEEQFF.